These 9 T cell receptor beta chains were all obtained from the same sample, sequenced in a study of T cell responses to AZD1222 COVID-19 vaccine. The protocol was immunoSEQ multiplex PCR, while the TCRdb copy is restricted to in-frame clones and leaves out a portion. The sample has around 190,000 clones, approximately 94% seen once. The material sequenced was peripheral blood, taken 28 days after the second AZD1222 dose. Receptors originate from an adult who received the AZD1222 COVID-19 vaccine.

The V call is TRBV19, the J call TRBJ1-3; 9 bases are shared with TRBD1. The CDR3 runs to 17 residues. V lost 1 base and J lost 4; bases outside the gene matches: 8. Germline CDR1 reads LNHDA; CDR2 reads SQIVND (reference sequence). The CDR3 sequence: CASSIGGTGRPGNTIYF. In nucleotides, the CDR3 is TGTGCCAGTAGTATAGGGGGGACAGGGCGGCCCGGAAACACCATATATTTT.

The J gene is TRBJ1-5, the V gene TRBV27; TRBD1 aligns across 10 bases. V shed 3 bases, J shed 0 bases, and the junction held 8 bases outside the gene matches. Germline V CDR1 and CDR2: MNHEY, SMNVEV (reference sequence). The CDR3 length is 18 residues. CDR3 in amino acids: CASSFRQGANYSNQPQHF. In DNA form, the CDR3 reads TGTGCCAGCAGTTTCCGACAGGGGGCGAACTATAGCAATCAGCCCCAGCATTTT.

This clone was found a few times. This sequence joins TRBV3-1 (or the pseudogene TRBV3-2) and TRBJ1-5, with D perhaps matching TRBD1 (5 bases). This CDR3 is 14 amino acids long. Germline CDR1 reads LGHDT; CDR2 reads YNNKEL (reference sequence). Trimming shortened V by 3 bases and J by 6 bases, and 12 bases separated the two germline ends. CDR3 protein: CASSQGPTGQPQHF. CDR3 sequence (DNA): TGTGCCAGCAGCCAGGGGCCAACGGGTCAGCCCCAGCATTTT.

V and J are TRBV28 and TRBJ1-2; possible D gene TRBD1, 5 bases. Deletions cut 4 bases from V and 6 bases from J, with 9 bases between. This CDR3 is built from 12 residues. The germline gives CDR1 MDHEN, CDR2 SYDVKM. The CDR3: CASSSLGDGYTF. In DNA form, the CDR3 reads TGTGCCAGCAGTTCCTTAGGGGATGGCTACACCTTC.

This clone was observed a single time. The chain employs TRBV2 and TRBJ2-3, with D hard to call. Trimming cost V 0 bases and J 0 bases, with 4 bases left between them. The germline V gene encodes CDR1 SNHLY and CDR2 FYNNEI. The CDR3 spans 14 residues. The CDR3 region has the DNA TGTGCCAGCAGTGAAGCCCCTAGCACAGATACGCAGTATTTT. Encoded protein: CASSEAPSTDTQYF.

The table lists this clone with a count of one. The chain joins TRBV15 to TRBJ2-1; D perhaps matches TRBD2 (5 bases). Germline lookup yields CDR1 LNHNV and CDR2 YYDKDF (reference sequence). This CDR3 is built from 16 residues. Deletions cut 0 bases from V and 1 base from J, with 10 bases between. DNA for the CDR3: TGTGCCACCAGCAGAGATCTCGAGGGATCCTACAATGAGCAGTTCTTC. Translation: CATSRDLEGSYNEQFF.

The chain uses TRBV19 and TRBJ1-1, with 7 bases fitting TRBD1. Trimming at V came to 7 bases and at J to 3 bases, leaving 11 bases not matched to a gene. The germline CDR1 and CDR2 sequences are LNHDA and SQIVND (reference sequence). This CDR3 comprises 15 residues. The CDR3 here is CASTLGQVRDTEAFF. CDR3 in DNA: TGTGCCAGTACCCTCGGACAGGTTCGGGACACTGAAGCTTTCTTT.

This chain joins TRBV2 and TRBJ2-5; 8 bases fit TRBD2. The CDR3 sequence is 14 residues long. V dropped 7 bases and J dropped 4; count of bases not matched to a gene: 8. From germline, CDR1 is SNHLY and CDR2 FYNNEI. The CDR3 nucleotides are TGTGCCAGCAAACGCAGCGGGGGAGGAGAGACCCAGTACTTC. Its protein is CASKRSGGGETQYF.

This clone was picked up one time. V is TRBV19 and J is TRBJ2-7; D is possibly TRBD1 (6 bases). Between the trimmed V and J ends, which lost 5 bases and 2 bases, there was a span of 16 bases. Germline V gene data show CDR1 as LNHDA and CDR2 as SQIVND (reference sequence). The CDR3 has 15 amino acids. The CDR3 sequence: CASSPDRDTTYEQYF. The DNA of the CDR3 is TGTGCCAGTAGTCCCGATCGGGACACTACCTACGAGCAGTACTTC. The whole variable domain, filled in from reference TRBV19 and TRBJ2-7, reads DGGITQSPKYLFRKEGQNVTLSCEQNLNHDAMYWYRQDPGQGLRLIYYSQIVNDFQKGDIAEGYSVSREKKESFPLTVTSAQKNPTAFYLCASSPDRDTTYEQYFGPGTRLTVT.